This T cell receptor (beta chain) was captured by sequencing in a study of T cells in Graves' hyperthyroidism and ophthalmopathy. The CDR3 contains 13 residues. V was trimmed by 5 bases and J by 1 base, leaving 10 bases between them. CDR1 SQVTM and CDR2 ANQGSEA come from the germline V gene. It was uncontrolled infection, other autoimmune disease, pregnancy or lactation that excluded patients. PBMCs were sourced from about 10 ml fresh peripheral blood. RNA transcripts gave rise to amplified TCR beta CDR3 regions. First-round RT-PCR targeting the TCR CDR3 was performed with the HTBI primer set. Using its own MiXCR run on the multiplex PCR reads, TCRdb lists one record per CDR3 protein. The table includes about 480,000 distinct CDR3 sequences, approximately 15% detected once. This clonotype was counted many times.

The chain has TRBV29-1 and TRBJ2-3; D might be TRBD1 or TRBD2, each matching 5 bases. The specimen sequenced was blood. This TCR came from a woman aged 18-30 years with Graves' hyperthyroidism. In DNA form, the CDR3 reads TGCAGCGTTCCTCGGGACGGCACAGATACGCAGTATTTT. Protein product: CSVPRDGTDTQYF.